This entry concerns a single T cell receptor (beta chain). These data come from a study of T-cell reconstitution after alpha-beta-depleted transplantation in children. Using unique molecular identifiers, the investigators prepared the TCRbeta library. TCRdb analysed the PCR reads with MiXCR anew, one entry per CDR3 protein. The sample records around 600,000 distinct CDR3 sequences, about 11% being singletons. This clonotype was obtained from a human donor who donated a stem cell graft to a child with acute myeloid leukemia. Specimen: PBMCs from the stem cell graft donor, collected from the stem cell graft.

CDR3: CATSMGQDASTDTQYF. DNA for the CDR3: TGTGCCACCAGCATGGGACAGGATGCTAGCACAGATACGCAGTATTTT. The rearrangement links TRBV15 to TRBJ2-3; TRBD1 matches 8 bases. The CDR3 extends over 16 amino acids. Trimming cost V 4 bases and J 0 bases; bases outside gene matches: 6. Germline V gene sequence: CDR1 LNHNV, CDR2 YYDKDF (reference sequence). The complete variable domain, with remaining parts taken from reference TRBV15 and TRBJ2-3, reads DAMVIQNPRYQVTQFGKPVTLSCSQTLNHNVMYWYQQKSSQAPKLLFHYYDKDFNNEADTPDNFQSRRPNTSFCFLDIRSPGLGDTAMYLCATSMGQDASTDTQYFGPGTRLTVL.